Below are 21 T cell receptor beta chains sequenced from a single sample in a study of blood T cell repertoires in COVID-19. Using immunoSEQ multiplex PCR, the repertoire was profiled, and TCRdb retains in-frame clones only, with some absent. The data contain more than 85,000 clones, 80% to 95% of them singletons. Sequencing input: peripheral blood. These receptors originate from a woman in her fifties or sixties with COVID-19, enrolled during active disease.

The chain carries TRBV30 and TRBJ1-4; no definite D call. The CDR3 extends over 14 amino acids. Germline lookup yields CDR1 GTSNPN and CDR2 SVGIG (reference sequence). V was trimmed by 3 bases and J by 8 bases, leaving 16 bases between them. CDR3 in amino acids: CAWSGGAVGEKLFF. The CDR3 DNA is TGTGCCTGGAGCGGAGGTGCCGTTGGGGAAAAACTGTTTTTT.

In its sample, this clone was seen a few times. This chain connects TRBV2 to TRBJ1-1; D not certain. The length of the CDR3 is 13 residues. Germline V CDR1 and CDR2: SNHLY, FYNNEI. V was pared by 10 bases and J by 0 bases, with 12 bases between. The CDR3: CATLSTLNTEAFF. CDR3 nucleotide sequence: TGTGCCACCCTCTCAACTTTGAACACTGAAGCTTTCTTT.

The J gene is TRBJ2-5, the V gene TRBV24-1; D call uncertain. V gave up 4 bases and J gave up 5 bases, with 16 bases separating them. The CDR3 spans 15 residues. Germline V gene sequence: CDR1 KGHDR, CDR2 SFDVKD. The CDR3, as DNA: TGTGCCACCAGTGAGGAGTCGAAATTCGGGGAGACCCAGTACTTC. This codes for CATSEESKFGETQYF.

The gene calls are TRBV27 and TRBJ1-2, with D possibly being TRBD1 (5 bases). This CDR3 region has 13 residues. Trimming shortened V by 2 bases and J by 3 bases, and 7 bases separated the two germline ends. Germline loops: CDR1 MNHEY, CDR2 SMNVEV (reference sequence). The CDR3 here is CASSLQGYYGYTF. CDR3 bases: TGTGCCAGCAGTTTACAGGGATACTATGGCTACACCTTC.

The chain employs TRBV28 and TRBJ1-3; weak D call: TRBD1 (5 bases). The germline V gene encodes CDR1 MDHEN and CDR2 SYDVKM. The CDR3 totals 14 residues. V was clipped by 7 bases and J by 0 bases, with 10 bases between them. In DNA form, the CDR3 reads TGTGCCAGCATCCTGGGGGGCTCTGGAAACACCATATATTTT. It encodes CASILGGSGNTIYF. Filled out from reference TRBV28 and TRBJ1-3, the complete variable domain reads DVKVTQSSRYLVKRTGEKVFLECVQDMDHENMFWYRQDPGLGLRLIYFSYDVKMKEKGDIPEGYSVSREKKERFSLILESASTNQTSMYLCASILGGSGNTIYFGEGSWLTVV.

This clone has only one observation. The chain uses TRBV28 and TRBJ2-6, with D unclear. Germline CDR1 reads MDHEN; CDR2 reads SYDVKM. V was clipped by 2 bases and J by 0 bases, with 8 bases between them. The length of the CDR3 is 16 residues. The CDR3 coding sequence is TGTGCCAGCAGTTTAGGGCCCACCTCTGGGGCCAACGTCCTGACTTTC. Translated, it gives CASSLGPTSGANVLTF.

The chain has TRBV28 and TRBJ1-4, with a tentative D call TRBD1 (5 bases). CDR1 MDHEN and CDR2 SYDVKM come from the germline V gene. Trimming removed 6 bases from V and 2 bases from J, with 16 bases in between. The CDR3 extends over 16 amino acids. CDR3 amino acids: CASRLNRGVTNEKLFF. The CDR3 DNA follows: TGTGCCAGCAGACTAAACCGGGGGGTCACTAATGAAAAACTGTTTTTT.

CDR3 amino acids: CASSSGEANYGYTF. The CDR3 coding sequence is TGTGCCAGCAGCTCCGGAGAAGCTAACTATGGCTACACCTTC. This rearrangement joins TRBV13 to TRBJ1-2; D remains unclear. This CDR3 contains 14 residues. CDR1 and CDR2 from the germline V gene are PRHDT and FYEKMQ (reference sequence). The V gene lost 4 bases and the J gene lost 0 bases, with 9 bases spanning the gap. The full variable domain, its missing parts supplied by reference TRBV13 and TRBJ1-2, is AAGVIQSPRHLIKEKRETATLKCYPIPRHDTVYWYQQGPGQDPQFLISFYEKMQSDKGSIPDRFSAQQFSDYHSELNMSSLELGDSALYFCASSSGEANYGYTFGSGTRLTVV.

The CDR3 reads CASKRAVATDTQYF. Here the CDR3 DNA reads TGTGCCAGCAAAAGAGCTGTAGCGACAGATACGCAGTATTTT. The rearrangement uses TRBV6-5 and TRBJ2-3; D may be TRBD2 (5 bases). The V gene's germline CDR1 is MNHEY and CDR2 SVGAGI. V was cut by 7 bases and J by 3 bases, with 14 bases left in between. CDR3 length: 14 residues.

By sample share, this clone is medium-sized. The CDR3 is CASSFLQGNYGYTF. The DNA for the CDR3 is TGCGCCAGCAGCTTCTTACAGGGAAACTATGGCTACACCTTC. V usage is TRBV10-2 and J usage is TRBJ1-2, with a possible D match to TRBD1 (6 bases). Germline V gene sequence: CDR1 WSHSY, CDR2 SAAADI. V was pared by 6 bases and J by 2 bases, with 13 bases between. The CDR3 covers 14 residues.

The chain employs TRBV3-1 (or the pseudogene TRBV3-2) and TRBJ1-3; the match to TRBD1 covers 11 bases. The J segment lost 0 bases and the V segment lost 6 bases, leaving 16 bases of the junction unmatched. The CDR3 sequence is 20 residues long. Germline CDR1 is LGHDT and CDR2 is YNNKEL (reference sequence). The DNA of the CDR3 is TGTGCCAGCAGTCGTCAACTTACCGGGACAGGGGGTCCCTCTGGAAACACCATATATTTT. Its translation: CASSRQLTGTGGPSGNTIYF.

The chain couples TRBV10-3 to TRBJ2-4; D unclear. V was clipped by 3 bases and J by 0 bases, with 9 bases between them. This CDR3 contains 15 residues. CDR1 ENHRY and CDR2 SYGVKD come from the germline V gene. The CDR3 loop is CAISDPLLAKNIQYF. The CDR3 DNA is TGTGCCATCAGTGATCCACTACTAGCCAAAAACATTCAGTACTTC.

As DNA, the CDR3 is TGTGCCAGCAGAATAGCGGTATACAATGAGCAGTTCTTC. Amino acid sequence: CASRIAVYNEQFF. V usage is TRBV27 and J usage is TRBJ2-1, with D perhaps TRBD2 (6 bases). CDR3 length: 13 amino acids. V lost 6 bases and J 4 bases, leaving 10 bases between the germline ends. Per the germline V gene, CDR1 is MNHEY and CDR2 is SMNVEV (reference sequence).

Here the CDR3 DNA reads TGTGCCAGCAGCTTGGTAGGACAGGGTTCGGCCGGGGAGCTGTTTTTT. This gives the protein CASSLVGQGSAGELFF. The V gene is TRBV5-6, the J gene TRBJ2-2, with TRBD1 matching over 8 bases. This CDR3 spans 16 amino acids. Germline loops: CDR1 SGHDT, CDR2 YYEEEE. V lost 0 bases and J lost 6; bases outside the gene matches: 7.

The V and J genes are TRBV10-3 and TRBJ1-1; 10 nucleotides line up with TRBD1. The V and J ends lost 2 bases and 1 base, in that order; junction bases with no gene match: 7. The germline V gene encodes CDR1 ENHRY and CDR2 SYGVKD. CDR3 length: 17 residues. CDR3 loop: CAISEPPGTGENTEAFF. DNA for the CDR3: TGTGCCATCAGTGAGCCTCCCGGGACAGGGGAGAACACTGAAGCTTTCTTT.

The CDR3 loop is CASSPDPATEKLFF. The CDR3 DNA reads TGCGCCAGCAGCCCAGATCCCGCAACCGAAAAACTGTTTTTT. This chain links TRBV5-1 with TRBJ1-4; D is ambiguous. The V gene's germline CDR1 is SGHRS and CDR2 YFSETQ. V lost 4 bases, J lost 8 bases, and 15 bases lay in between. The CDR3 loop spans 14 amino acids.

The chain is built from TRBV24-1 and TRBJ1-2; maybe TRBD1 (6 bases). Deletions cut 4 bases from V and 2 bases from J, with 16 bases between. The CDR3 covers 16 residues. CDR1 is KGHDR and CDR2 is SFDVKD in the germline V gene. The CDR3 here is CATSDSTGSGNYGYTF. The CDR3 DNA sequence: TGTGCCACCAGTGACTCGACAGGCTCTGGGAACTATGGCTACACCTTC.

The chain couples TRBV30 to TRBJ1-4, with 10 bases that match TRBD1. After removal of 4 bases from V and 10 bases from J, the junction contained 15 bases not matched to a gene. The CDR3 is 16 amino acids. Per the germline V gene, CDR1 is GTSNPN and CDR2 is SVGIG (reference sequence). The CDR3 DNA follows: TGTGCCTGGACTCTCGGGACAGGGGCCCGACCAGGAAAACTGTTTTTT. It specifies CAWTLGTGARPGKLFF.

The chain combines TRBV5-1 with TRBJ1-1, with D perhaps TRBD1 (5 bases). The CDR3 sequence is 14 residues long. The V end lost 4 bases, the J end lost 0 bases, and 10 bases lay between the germline ends. Germline V CDR1 and CDR2: SGHRS, YFSETQ. The DNA of the CDR3 is TGCGCCAGCAGCCCACGGGGGTTGAACACTGAAGCTTTCTTT. Amino acids: CASSPRGLNTEAFF.

DNA of the CDR3: TGCAGCGCGAGAGGGGGACAGGGCGAAAAACTGTTTTTT. Its protein product is CSARGGQGEKLFF. This chain connects TRBV29-1 to TRBJ1-4, with 9 bases fitting TRBD1. Germline assignment: CDR1 SQVTM and CDR2 ANQGSEA. The CDR3 spans 13 residues. V shed 7 bases, J shed 8 bases, and the junction held 8 bases outside the gene matches.

The chain couples TRBV19 to TRBJ1-5, with 10 bases that match TRBD1. The V and J ends lost 3 bases and 5 bases, in that order; junction bases with no gene match: 7. The germline V gene has CDR1 LNHDA and CDR2 SQIVND (reference sequence). CDR3 length equals 16 residues. CDR3 in DNA: TGTGCCAGTAGTATGGGGACAGGGGTTGGGGATCAGCCCCAGCATTTT. As protein: CASSMGTGVGDQPQHF.